This entry concerns a single TCR beta chain. The antigen remains unidentified. The V end was cut by 4 bases, the J end by 4 bases, with 16 bases between. CDR1 is SGHTA and CDR2 is FQGNSA in the germline V gene. The CDR3 has 15 amino acids. The data originate from a study of cytomegalovirus exposure and HLA in healthy donors. Use of 60 Vbeta and 13 Jbeta primers characterized the PCR. Original processing notes: A later analysis tallied some 84 million unique TCR beta chains, some 12 million of them shared. The repertoire was sequenced with immunoSEQ multiplex PCR; TCRdb's copy has only in-frame clones and lacks some. From that table come the V and J calls and clone size; the DNA was used to work out D and trimming. The table records about 97,000 clones, 73% of them present only once. Whole-study findings and limits: Among the most significant clusters, several appeared linked to common viral pathogens in a later analysis.

This sequence originates from a man aged 40-49 years in good health and CMV-seronegative. The sample was PBMCs. The chain couples TRBV7-2 to TRBJ1-2; tentatively, D is TRBD1 (5 bases). CDR3 nucleotide sequence: TGTGCCAGCAGCTCCAAAAAAGGGGTTTTCTATGGCTACACCTTC. Translated, it gives CASSSKKGVFYGYTF.